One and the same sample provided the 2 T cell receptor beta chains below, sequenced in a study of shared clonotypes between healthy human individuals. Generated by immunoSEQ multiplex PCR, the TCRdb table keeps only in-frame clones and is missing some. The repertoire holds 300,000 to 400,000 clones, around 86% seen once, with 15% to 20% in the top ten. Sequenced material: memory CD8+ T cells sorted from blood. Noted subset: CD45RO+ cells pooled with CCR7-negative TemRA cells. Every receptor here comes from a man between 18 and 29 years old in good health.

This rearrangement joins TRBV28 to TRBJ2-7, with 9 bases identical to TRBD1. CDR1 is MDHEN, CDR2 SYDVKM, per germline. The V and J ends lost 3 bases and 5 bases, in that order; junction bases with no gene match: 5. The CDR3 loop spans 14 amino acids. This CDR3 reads CASSFGDRAHEQYF. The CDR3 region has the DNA TGTGCCAGCAGTTTCGGGGACAGGGCCCACGAGCAGTACTTC. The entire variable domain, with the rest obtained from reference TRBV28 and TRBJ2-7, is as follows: DVKVTQSSRYLVKRTGEKVFLECVQDMDHENMFWYRQDPGLGLRLIYFSYDVKMKEKGDIPEGYSVSREKKERFSLILESASTNQTSMYLCASSFGDRAHEQYFGPGTRLTVT.

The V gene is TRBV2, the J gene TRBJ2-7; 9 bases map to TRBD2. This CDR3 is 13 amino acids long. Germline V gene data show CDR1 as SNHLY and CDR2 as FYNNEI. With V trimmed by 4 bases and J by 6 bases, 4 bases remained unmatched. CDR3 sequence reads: CASSASGTSEQYF. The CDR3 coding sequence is TGTGCCAGCAGTGCTAGCGGGACGAGCGAGCAGTACTTC. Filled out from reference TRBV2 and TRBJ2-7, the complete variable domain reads EPEVTQTPSHQVTQMGQEVILRCVPISNHLYFYWYRQILGQKVEFLVSFYNNEISEKSEIFDDQFSVERPDGSNFTLKIRSTKLEDSAMYFCASSASGTSEQYFGPGTRLTVT.